The subject of this entry is one TCR beta chain. This CDR3 contains 14 residues. Germline lookup yields CDR1 KGHSH and CDR2 LQKENI. Trimming pared 3 bases from V and 0 bases from J, leaving 9 bases between. The method was immunoSEQ multiplex PCR; TCRdb's version includes in-frame clones alone and lacks a portion of them. Of some 80,000 clones listed, roughly 83% were seen once; the top ten hold roughly 6.6%. The record originates from a study of OX40 agonist ivuxolimab in advanced cancers. Study-wide background: Three patients responded partially, comprising one with hepatocellular carcinoma and two with cutaneous melanoma.

The TCR originated in an adult with an advanced solid tumor such as melanoma, head and neck, liver or kidney cancer. The sample was CD4+ or CD8+ T cells sorted from blood, taken in a trial of the OX40 agonist ivuxolimab. The J gene is TRBJ2-7, the V gene TRBV18; possibly TRBD2 for D (6 bases). The CDR3 region is CASSPGGTSYEQYF. The DNA of the CDR3 is TGTGCCAGCTCACCTGGGGGGACCTCCTACGAGCAGTACTTC. The entire variable domain, with the rest obtained from reference TRBV18 and TRBJ2-7, is as follows: NAGVMQNPRHLVRRRGQEARLRCSPMKGHSHVYWYRQLPEEGLKFMVYLQKENIIDESGMPKERFSAEFPKEGPSILRIQQVVRGDSAAYFCASSPGGTSYEQYFGPGTRLTVT.